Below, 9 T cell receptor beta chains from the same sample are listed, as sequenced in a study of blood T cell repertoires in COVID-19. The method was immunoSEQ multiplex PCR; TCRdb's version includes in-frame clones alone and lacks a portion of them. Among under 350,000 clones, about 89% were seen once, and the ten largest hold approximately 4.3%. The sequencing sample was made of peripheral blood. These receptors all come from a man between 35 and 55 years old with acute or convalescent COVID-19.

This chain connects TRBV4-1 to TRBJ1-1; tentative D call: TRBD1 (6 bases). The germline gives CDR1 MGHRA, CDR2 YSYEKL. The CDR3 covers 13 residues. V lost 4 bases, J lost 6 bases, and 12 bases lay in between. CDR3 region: CASSPQGRSEAFF. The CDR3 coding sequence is TGCGCCAGCAGCCCCCAGGGGCGGTCTGAAGCTTTCTTT.

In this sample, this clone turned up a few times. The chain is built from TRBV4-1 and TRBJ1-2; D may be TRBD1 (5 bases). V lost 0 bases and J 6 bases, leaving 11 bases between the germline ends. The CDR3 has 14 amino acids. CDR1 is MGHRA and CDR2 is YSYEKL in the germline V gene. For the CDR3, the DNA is TGCGCCAGCAGCCAAGATTGGTCAGGGAATGGCTACACCTTC. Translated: CASSQDWSGNGYTF.

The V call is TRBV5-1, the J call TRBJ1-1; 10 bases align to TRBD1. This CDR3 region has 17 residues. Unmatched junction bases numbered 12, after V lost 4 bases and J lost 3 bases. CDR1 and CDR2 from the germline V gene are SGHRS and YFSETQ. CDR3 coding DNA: TGCGCCAGCAGCCCCCGCCCTCCTGGACAGGGGGACACTGAAGCTTTCTTT. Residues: CASSPRPPGQGDTEAFF. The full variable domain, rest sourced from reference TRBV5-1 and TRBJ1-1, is KAGVTQTPRYLIKTRGQQVTLSCSPISGHRSVSWYQQTPGQGLQFLFEYFSETQRNKGNFPGRFSGRQFSNSRSEMNVSTLELGDSALYLCASSPRPPGQGDTEAFFGQGTRLTVV.

The CDR3 DNA follows: TGTGCCAGTAGTATAGACTCTCAAGCACCCAATACGCAGTATTTT. Amino acids: CASSIDSQAPNTQYF. The chain has TRBV19 and TRBJ2-3; no firm D call. Trimming removed 0 bases at V and 7 bases at J, with 14 bases between. The length of the CDR3 is 15 residues. Germline V gives CDR1 LNHDA, CDR2 SQIVND (reference sequence).

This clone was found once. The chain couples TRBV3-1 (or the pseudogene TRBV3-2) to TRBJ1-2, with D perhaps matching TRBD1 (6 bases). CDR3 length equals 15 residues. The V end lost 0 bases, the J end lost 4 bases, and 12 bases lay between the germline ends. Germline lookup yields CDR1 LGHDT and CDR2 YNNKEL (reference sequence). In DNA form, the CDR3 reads TGTGCCAGCAGCCAAGAACGAACAGGGTTCTATGGCTACACCTTC. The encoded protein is CASSQERTGFYGYTF.

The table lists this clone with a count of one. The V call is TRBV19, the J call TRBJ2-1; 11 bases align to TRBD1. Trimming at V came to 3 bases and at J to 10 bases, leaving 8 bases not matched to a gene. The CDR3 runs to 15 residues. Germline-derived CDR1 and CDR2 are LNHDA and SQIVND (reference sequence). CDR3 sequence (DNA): TGTGCCAGTAGTATCGGGGGACAGGGGGGGAGAGAGCAGTTCTTC. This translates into CASSIGGQGGREQFF.

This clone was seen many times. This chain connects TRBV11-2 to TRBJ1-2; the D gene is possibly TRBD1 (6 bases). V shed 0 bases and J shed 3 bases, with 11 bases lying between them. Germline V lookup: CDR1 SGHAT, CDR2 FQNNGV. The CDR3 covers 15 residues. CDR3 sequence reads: CASSLEGPGDYGYTF. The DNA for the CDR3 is TGTGCCAGCAGCTTAGAAGGTCCAGGGGACTATGGCTACACCTTC.

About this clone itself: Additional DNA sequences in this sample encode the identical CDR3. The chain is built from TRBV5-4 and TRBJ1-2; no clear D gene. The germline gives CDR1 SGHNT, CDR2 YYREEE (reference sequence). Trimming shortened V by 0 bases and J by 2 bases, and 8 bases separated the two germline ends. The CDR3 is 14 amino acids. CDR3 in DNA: TGTGCCAGCAGCTTGGGAGGATTGAACTATGGCTACACCTTC. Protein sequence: CASSLGGLNYGYTF.

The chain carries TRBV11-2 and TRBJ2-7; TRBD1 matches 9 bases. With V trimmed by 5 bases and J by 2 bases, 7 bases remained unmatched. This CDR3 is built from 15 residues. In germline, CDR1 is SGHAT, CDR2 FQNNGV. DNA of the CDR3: TGTGCCAGCAGCGTAAGACAGGGGGAGGCCTACGAGCAGTACTTC. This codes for CASSVRQGEAYEQYF.